The 3 T cell receptor beta chains listed next were all sequenced from one sample in a study of blood T cells in healthy people across ages. Sample-barcoded 5' priming and a J-beta primer mix drove a second PCR of about 6 to 11 cycles. TCRdb re-called the 5' RACE reads through MiXCR, storing one row per CDR3 protein. The table includes fewer than 750,000 distinct CDR3 sequences, under 65% detected once. The sequencing sample was made of blood. The receptors were sampled from a woman of 80 years or more in good health.

The chain uses TRBV4-3 and TRBJ1-2, with a weak D call TRBD1 (6 bases). The V end lost 0 bases, the J end lost 4 bases, and 21 bases lay between the germline ends. CDR1 is LGHNA and CDR2 is YSLEER in the germline V gene. The CDR3 has 18 residues. The CDR3 nucleotides read TGCGCCAGCAGCCAAGATACCCCTTTGGGGGTGGGGGCCTATGGCTACACCTTC. Its protein is CASSQDTPLGVGAYGYTF.

This clonotype was counted ten times or more. This chain links TRBV18 with TRBJ2-3; D gene ambiguous. The germline gives CDR1 KGHSH, CDR2 LQKENI. Trimming took 8 bases from V and 4 from J, leaving 7 bases between them. This CDR3 has 11 residues. This chain's CDR3 is CASSPADTQYF. For the CDR3, the DNA is TGTGCCAGCAGTCCTGCAGATACGCAGTATTTT.

The chain employs TRBV25-1 and TRBJ1-1, with D tentatively TRBD1 (5 bases). Germline V gives CDR1 MGHDK, CDR2 SYGVNS. Trimming removed 8 bases at V and 3 bases at J, with 10 bases between. The length of the CDR3 is 12 residues. DNA of the CDR3: TGTGCCAGCGTCGGGGGGGACACTGAAGCTTTCTTT. Protein sequence: CASVGGDTEAFF.